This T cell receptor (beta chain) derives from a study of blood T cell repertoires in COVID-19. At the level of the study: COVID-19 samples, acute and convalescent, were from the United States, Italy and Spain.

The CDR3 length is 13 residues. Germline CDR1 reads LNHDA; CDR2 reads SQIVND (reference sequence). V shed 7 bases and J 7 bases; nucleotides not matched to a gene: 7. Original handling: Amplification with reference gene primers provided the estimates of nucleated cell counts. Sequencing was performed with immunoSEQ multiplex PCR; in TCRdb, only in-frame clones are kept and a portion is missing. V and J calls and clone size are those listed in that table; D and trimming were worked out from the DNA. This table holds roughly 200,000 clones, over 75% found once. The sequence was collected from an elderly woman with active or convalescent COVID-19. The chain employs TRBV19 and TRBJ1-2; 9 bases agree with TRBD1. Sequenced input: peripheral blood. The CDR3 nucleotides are TGTGCCAGTACCAGGACAGGGGAGGGTGGCTACACCTTC. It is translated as CASTRTGEGGYTF.